This T cell receptor beta chain is from a study of blood T cells in healthy people across ages (dated by TCRdb to the mid-2010s). For context, the study as a whole: Template switching captured roughly one uniquely barcoded TCR beta cDNA molecule per two T cells in model experiments. To track age-related changes in TCR beta repertoire diversity, the study relied on deep sequencing normalized with unique cDNA molecular identifiers. The donors were divided into four age groups: young (average around 17 years), middle-aged (about 40), aged (about 62) and long-lived (roughly 86). To avoid experimental bias, donors of different ages were distributed randomly across sequencing lanes. Two additional independent replicas of 1 million unique cDNA reads from the same blood draw were analyzed for two donors (one aged 18 to 30 and one aged 80 or older).

There are a few counts of this clonotype. This receptor's antigen is unknown. No qualities accompany the bases; no much larger clone lies one base away. Donors were 35 to 40 systemically healthy Caucasian individuals from Russia aged roughly 6 to 95 years. Each donor gave around 9.8 milliliters of peripheral blood, collected into EDTA-treated Vacutainer tubes. PBMCs were isolated by Ficoll-Paque density-gradient centrifugation, with at least 7 million obtained per sample. Trizol reagent was used to extract total RNA from the PBMCs, yielding at least 6 micrograms per sample. Naive CD45RAhigh/CD27high T cell percentages were measured by flow cytometry on a PBMC aliquot from every donor. The research as a whole found: Bulk unsorted PBMC profiling prevented conclusive comparison of naive and antigen-experienced compartments. Because the CMV infection status of the donors was unknown, age-related changes in expanded clonotypes may potentially have been confounded. A strong correlation was found between observed TCR beta diversity and the percentage of naive T cells measured by flow cytometry. Compared with the aged group, the long-lived group had more naive CD4+ T cells, fewer expanded clones and increased TCR diversity, suggesting age selection. Estimates of total diversity based on one million sequenced T cells were regarded as lower bounds and as underestimates. Observed TCR beta diversity per million T cells fell roughly linearly with age, and a significant reduction was already apparent by age about 36.

The method behind the library was 5' RACE. The reads were generated on an Illumina HiSeq 2500. A second about 7 to 11 cycle PCR used a sample-barcoded 5' primer and a J-beta primer mix. Each TCR beta cDNA molecule received a unique molecular identifier from a template-switch 5' adaptor carrying 12 random nucleotides. Each sample yielded at least 2.5 million CDR3-containing paired-end reads. The Mint cDNA synthesis kit, primed by a TRBC-specific oligonucleotide, was used to synthesize first-strand cDNA from all RNA. Following uracil-DNA glycosylase treatment, a first 18-cycle PCR with universal primers M1SS and BC2_uni_R was performed on all cDNA. Per the authors' processing: Each sample was normalized by randomly selecting 1 million high-quality reads, each carrying a distinct molecular identifier. Instead of being binned into consensus sequences, reads with shared molecular identifiers were discarded. MiTCR, run with a Q25 quality threshold and the strictest error-elimination algorithm, handled CDR3 identification, clonotype clustering and error correction. A nonparametric unseen species model with Euler transformation was used to estimate lower-bound total TCR beta diversity. The public reads were reanalyzed by TCRdb: fastp trimming at Q25, MiXCR alignment, in-frame beta chains only. Each CDR3 protein appears once, grouped with its most common genes and DNA. The V and J calls follow TCRdb's processing rather than the paper's. This sample gives hundreds of thousands of distinct CDR3 sequences in total; approximately 52% of them show up just once. The ten largest clones take up 13% of the sample.

CDR3 length: 14 amino acids, cysteine to phenylalanine. CDR3 DNA is the only sequence kept; it has 42 bases, read in frame from the first base. CDR1 and CDR2, per the germline V gene, are SGHVS and FQNEAQ. V loses 0 bases, J loses 1 base, and the germline ends lie 4 bases apart. The sample consisted of blood. This clonotype originated in a woman aged 80 or over in good health. The chain is encoded by TRBV7-8 joined to TRBJ2-1; no D gene is confidently identified. This receptor carries the CDR3 CASSLARSYNEQFF. The bases read TGTGCCAGCAGCTTAGCCAGGTCCTACAATGAGCAGTTCTTC.